The 4 T cell receptor beta chains reported below all come from one sample, sequenced in a study of blood T cells in healthy people across ages. Sample-barcoded 5' priming and a J-beta primer mix drove a second PCR of about 7 to 11 cycles. Using its own MiXCR run on the 5' RACE reads, TCRdb lists one record per CDR3 protein. Of about 1.6 million distinct CDR3 sequences listed, roughly a third were seen once; the top ten hold about 10%. The sample comprised blood. These TCRs come from a woman younger than 45 in good health.

V gene TRBV27 combines with J gene TRBJ2-7, with a weak D call TRBD1 (5 bases). V lost 4 bases, J lost 3 bases, and 19 bases lay in between. The CDR3 has 16 amino acids. Per germline, CDR1 MNHEY and CDR2 SMNVEV (reference sequence). CDR3 sequence (DNA): TGTGCCAGCAGTTCCTCCACAGGCCACGTGGTCTACGAGCAGTACTTC. It yields the protein CASSSSTGHVVYEQYF.

This clonotype was detected a few times. The J gene is TRBJ2-7, the V gene TRBV4-1; possibly TRBD2 for D (6 bases). Germline CDR1 is MGHRA and CDR2 is YSYEKL. Trimming pared 4 bases from V and 7 bases from J, leaving 20 bases between. The CDR3 runs 15 residues. CDR3 sequence (DNA): TGCGCCAGCAGCCCCCGGGACTTCCTATTGCAAGAGCAGTACTTC. Protein: CASSPRDFLLQEQYF.

The V and J genes are TRBV20-1 and TRBJ2-3; D is unresolved. The CDR3 runs to 14 residues. Per germline, CDR1 DFQATT and CDR2 SNEGSKA (reference sequence). DNA for the CDR3: TGCAGCGCGCTCAGGTACATCGGCACAGATACGCAGTATTTT. The encoded protein is CSALRYIGTDTQYF.

This chain links TRBV7-8 with TRBJ2-7, with 9 bases matching TRBD2. The V and J ends lost 4 bases and 1 base, in that order; junction bases with no gene match: 14. In germline, CDR1 is SGHVS, CDR2 FQNEAQ. The CDR3 is made up of 18 amino acids. The CDR3: CASSSPRTSGLSSYEQYF. The CDR3 region has the DNA TGTGCCAGCAGCTCCCCCCGCACTAGCGGGCTTTCTTCCTACGAGCAGTACTTC.